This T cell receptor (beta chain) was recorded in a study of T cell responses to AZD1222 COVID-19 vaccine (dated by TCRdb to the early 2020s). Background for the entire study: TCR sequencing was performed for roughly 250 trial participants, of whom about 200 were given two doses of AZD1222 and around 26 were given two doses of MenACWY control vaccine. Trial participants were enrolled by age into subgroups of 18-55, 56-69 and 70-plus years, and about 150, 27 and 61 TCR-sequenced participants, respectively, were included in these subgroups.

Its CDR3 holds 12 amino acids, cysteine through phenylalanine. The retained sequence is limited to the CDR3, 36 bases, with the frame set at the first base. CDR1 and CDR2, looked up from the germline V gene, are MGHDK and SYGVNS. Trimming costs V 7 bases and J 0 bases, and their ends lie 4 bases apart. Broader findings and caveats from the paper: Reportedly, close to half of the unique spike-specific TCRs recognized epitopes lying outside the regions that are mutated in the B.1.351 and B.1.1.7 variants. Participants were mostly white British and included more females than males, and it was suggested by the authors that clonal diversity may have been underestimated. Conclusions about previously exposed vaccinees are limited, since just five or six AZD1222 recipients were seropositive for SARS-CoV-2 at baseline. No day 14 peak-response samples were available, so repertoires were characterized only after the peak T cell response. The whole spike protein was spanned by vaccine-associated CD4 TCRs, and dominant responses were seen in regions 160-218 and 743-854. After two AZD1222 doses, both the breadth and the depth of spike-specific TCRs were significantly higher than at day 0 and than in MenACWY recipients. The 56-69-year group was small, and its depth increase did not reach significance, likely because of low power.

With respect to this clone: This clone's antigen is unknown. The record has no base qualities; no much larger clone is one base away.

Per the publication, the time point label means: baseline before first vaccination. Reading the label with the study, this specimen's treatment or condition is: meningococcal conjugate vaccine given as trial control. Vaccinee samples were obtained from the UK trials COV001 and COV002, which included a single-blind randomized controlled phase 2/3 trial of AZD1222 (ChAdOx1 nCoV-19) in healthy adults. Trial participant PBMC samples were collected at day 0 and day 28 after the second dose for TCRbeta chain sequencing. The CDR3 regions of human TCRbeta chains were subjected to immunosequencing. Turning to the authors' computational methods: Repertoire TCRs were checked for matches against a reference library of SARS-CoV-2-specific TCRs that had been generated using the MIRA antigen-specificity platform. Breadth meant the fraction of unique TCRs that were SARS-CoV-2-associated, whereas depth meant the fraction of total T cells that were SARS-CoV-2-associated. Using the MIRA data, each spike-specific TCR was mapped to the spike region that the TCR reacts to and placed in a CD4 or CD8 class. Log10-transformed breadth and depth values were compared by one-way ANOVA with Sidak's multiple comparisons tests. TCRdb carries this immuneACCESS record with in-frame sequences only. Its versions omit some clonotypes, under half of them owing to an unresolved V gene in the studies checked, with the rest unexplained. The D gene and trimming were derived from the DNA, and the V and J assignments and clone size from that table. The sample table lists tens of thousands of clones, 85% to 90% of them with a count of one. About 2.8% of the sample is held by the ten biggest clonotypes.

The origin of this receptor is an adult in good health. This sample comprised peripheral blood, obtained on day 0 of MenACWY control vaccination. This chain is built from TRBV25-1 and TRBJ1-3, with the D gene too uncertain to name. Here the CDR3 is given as CASTLSGNTIYF. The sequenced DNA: TGTGCCAGCACTCTCTCTGGAAACACCATATATTTT.